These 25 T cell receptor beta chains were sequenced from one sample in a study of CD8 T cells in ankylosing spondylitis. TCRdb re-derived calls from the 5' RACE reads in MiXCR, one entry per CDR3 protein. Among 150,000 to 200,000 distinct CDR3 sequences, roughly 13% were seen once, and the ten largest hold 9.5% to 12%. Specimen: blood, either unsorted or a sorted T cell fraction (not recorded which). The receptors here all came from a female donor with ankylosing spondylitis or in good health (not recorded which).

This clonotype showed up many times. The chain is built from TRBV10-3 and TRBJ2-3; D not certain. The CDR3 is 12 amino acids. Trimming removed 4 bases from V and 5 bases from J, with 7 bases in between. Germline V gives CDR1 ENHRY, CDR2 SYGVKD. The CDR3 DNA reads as TGTGCCATCAGTGGTACACTAGATACGCAGTATTTT. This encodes CAISGTLDTQYF.

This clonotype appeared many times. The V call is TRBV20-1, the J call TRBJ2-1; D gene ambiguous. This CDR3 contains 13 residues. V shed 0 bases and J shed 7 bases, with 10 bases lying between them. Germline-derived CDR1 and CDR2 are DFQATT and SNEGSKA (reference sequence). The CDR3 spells CSARDALFNEQFF. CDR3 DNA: TGCAGTGCTAGAGATGCGCTCTTTAATGAGCAGTTCTTC.

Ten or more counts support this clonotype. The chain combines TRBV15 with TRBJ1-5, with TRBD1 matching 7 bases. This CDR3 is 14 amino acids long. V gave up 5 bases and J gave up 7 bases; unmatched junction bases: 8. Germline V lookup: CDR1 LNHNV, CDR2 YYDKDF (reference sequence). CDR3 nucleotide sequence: TGTGCCACCAGCGATACAGGGGTGAACCAGCCCCAGCATTTT. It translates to CATSDTGVNQPQHF.

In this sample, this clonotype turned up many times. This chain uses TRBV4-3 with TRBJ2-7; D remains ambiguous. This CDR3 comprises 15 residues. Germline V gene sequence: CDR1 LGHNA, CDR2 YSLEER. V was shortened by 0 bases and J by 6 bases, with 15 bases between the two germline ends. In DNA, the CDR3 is TGCGCCAGCAGCCAAGATTCATCGGCAGTCGGCGAGCAGTACTTC. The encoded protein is CASSQDSSAVGEQYF.

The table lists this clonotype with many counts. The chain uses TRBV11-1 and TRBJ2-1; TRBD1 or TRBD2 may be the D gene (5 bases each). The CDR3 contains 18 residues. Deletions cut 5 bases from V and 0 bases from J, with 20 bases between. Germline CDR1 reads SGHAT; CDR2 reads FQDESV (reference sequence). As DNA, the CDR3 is TGTGCCAGCAGCCCTAGGGCTGGGGGAGCTTCCTCCTACAATGAGCAGTTCTTC. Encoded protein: CASSPRAGGASSYNEQFF.

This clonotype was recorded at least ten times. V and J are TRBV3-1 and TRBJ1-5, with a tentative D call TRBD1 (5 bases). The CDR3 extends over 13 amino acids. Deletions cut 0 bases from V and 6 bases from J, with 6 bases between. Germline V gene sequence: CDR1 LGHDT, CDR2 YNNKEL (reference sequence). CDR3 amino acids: CASSQEGVQPQHF. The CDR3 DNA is TGTGCCAGCAGCCAAGAGGGGGTTCAGCCCCAGCATTTT.

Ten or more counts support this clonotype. The CDR3 DNA reads TGTGCCAGCAGCCAGGTGACAGGGATTGAAGCTTTCTTT. Translating gives CASSQVTGIEAFF. The rearrangement joins TRBV3-1 to TRBJ1-1; 7 bases line up with TRBD1. This CDR3 has 13 amino acids. Per the germline V gene, CDR1 is LGHDT and CDR2 is YNNKEL (reference sequence). Trimming cost V 3 bases and J 7 bases; bases outside gene matches: 5.

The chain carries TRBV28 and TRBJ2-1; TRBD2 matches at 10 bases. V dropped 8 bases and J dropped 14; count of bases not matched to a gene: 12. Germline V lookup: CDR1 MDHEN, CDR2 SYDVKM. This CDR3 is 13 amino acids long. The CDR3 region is CASSTSGDTRKFF. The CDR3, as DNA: TGTGCCAGCTCCACTAGCGGGGACACCAGGAAGTTCTTC.

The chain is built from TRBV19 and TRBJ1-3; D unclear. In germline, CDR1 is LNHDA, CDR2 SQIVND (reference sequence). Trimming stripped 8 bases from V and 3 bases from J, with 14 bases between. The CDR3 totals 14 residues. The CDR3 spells CASSVGSFGNTIYF. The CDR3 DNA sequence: TGTGCCAGTTCAGTAGGGTCCTTTGGAAACACCATATATTTT.

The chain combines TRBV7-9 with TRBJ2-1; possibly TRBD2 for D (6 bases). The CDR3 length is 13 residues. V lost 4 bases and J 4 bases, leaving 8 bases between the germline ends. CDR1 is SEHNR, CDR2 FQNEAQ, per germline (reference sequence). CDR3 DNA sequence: TGTGCCAGCAGCTCGGGGGAGTACAATGAGCAGTTCTTC. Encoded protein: CASSSGEYNEQFF.

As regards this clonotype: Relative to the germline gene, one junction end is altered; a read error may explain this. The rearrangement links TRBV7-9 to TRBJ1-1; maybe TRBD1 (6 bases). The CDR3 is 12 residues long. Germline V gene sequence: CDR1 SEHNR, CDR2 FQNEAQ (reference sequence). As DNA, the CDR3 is TGTGCCGGCAGCCTACAGGGTCCTGAAGCTTTCTTT. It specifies CAGSLQGPEAFF.

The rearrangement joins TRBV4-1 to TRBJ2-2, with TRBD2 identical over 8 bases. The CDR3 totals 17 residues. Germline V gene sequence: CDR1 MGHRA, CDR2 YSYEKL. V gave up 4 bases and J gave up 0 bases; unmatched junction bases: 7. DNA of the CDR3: TGCGCCAGCAGCCTACTAGCGGTTCGCGCGAACACCGGGGAGCTGTTTTTT. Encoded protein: CASSLLAVRANTGELFF.

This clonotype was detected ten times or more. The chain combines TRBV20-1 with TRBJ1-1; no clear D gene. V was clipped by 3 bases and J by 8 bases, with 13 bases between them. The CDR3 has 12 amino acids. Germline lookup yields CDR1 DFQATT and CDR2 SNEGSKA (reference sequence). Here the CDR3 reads CSASESGSEAFF. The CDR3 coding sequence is TGCAGTGCTAGTGAGAGCGGGTCGGAAGCTTTCTTT.

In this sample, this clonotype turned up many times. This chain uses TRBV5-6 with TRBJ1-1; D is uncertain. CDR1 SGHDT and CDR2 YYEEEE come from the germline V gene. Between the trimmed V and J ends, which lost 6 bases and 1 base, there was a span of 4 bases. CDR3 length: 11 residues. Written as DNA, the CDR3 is TGTGCCAGCATGACGAACACTGAAGCTTTCTTT. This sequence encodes CASMTNTEAFF.

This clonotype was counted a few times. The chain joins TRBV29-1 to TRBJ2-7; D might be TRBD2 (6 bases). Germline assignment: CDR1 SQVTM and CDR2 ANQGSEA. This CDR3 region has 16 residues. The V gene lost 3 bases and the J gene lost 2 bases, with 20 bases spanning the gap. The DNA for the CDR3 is TGCAGCGTTGAGGGCCTGGAGGGGTCAGGTACCTACGAGCAGTACTTC. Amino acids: CSVEGLEGSGTYEQYF.

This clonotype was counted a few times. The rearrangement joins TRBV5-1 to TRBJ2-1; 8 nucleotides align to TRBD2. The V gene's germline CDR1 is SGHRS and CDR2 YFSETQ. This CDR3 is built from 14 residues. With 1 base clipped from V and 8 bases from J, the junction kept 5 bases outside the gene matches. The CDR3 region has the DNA TGCGCCAGCAGCTTGCGAGCGGGAGTCGATGAGCAGTTCTTC. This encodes CASSLRAGVDEQFF. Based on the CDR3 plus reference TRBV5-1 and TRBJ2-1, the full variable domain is KAGVTQTPRYLIKTRGQQVTLSCSPISGHRSVSWYQQTPGQGLQFLFEYFSETQRNKGNFPGRFSGRQFSNSRSEMNVSTLELGDSALYLCASSLRAGVDEQFFGPGTRLTVL.

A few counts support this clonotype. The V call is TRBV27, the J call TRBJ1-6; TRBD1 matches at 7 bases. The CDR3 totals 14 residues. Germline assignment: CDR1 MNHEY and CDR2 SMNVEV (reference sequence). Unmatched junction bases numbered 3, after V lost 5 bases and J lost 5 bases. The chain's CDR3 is CASSPQGNNSPLHF. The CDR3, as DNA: TGTGCCAGCAGTCCACAGGGGAATAATTCACCCCTCCACTTT.

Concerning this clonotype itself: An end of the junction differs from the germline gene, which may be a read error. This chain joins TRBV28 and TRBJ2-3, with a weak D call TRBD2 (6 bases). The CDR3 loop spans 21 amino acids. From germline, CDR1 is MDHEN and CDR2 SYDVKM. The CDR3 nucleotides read TGTGCCAACAGTTTCCCAAGTCTCGGTGTCGGGACTCACCTAACCACAGATACGCAGTATTTT. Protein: CANSFPSLGVGTHLTTDTQYF.

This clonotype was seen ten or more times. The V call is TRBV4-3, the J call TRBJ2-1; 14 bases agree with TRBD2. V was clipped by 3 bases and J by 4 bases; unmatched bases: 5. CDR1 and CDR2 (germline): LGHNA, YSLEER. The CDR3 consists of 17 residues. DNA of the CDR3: TGCGCCAGCAGCCAGGGACTAGCGGGAGTAGGATACAATGAGCAGTTCTTC. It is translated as CASSQGLAGVGYNEQFF.

As DNA, the CDR3 is TGTGCCAGTAGTATACTGACCCCCGGGTATGGCTACACCTTC. Protein: CASSILTPGYGYTF. The chain is built from TRBV19 and TRBJ1-2, with D uncertain. V was shortened by 2 bases and J by 5 bases, with 12 bases between the two germline ends. The CDR3 extends over 14 amino acids. In germline, CDR1 is LNHDA, CDR2 SQIVND (reference sequence).

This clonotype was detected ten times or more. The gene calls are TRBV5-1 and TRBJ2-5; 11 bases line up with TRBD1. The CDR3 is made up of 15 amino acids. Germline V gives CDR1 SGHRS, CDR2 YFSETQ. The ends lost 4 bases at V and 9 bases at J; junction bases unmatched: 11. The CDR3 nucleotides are TGCGCCAGCAGCGGGACAGGGGGTCAAGGCGCGGCCCAGTACTTC. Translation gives CASSGTGGQGAAQYF.

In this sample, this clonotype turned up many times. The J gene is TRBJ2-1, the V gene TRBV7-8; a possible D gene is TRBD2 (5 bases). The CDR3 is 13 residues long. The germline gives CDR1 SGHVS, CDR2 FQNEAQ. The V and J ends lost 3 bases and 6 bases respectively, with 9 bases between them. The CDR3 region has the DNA TGTGCCAGCAGCTTGGGTACTAGCAATGAGCAGTTCTTC. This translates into CASSLGTSNEQFF.

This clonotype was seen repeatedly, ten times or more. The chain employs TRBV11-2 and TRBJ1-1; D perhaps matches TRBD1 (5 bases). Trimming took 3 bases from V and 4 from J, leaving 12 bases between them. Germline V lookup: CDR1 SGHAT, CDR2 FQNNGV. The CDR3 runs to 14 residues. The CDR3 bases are TGTGCCAGCAGCTTTCCTAGGAGGGGCACTGAAGCTTTCTTT. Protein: CASSFPRRGTEAFF.

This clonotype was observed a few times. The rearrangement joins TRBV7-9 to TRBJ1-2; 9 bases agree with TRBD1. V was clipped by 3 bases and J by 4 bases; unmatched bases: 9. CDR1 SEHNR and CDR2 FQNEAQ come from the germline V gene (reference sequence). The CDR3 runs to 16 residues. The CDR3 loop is CASSFAGTGSFYGYTF. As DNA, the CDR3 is TGTGCCAGCAGCTTCGCCGGGACAGGGTCTTTCTATGGCTACACCTTC.

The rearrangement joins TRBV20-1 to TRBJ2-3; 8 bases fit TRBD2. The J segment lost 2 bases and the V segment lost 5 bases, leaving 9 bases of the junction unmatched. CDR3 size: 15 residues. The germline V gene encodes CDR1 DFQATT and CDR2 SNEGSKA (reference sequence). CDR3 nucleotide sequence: TGCAGTGCTCCTCGACTAGCGCGAGCCACAGATACGCAGTATTTT. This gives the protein CSAPRLARATDTQYF.